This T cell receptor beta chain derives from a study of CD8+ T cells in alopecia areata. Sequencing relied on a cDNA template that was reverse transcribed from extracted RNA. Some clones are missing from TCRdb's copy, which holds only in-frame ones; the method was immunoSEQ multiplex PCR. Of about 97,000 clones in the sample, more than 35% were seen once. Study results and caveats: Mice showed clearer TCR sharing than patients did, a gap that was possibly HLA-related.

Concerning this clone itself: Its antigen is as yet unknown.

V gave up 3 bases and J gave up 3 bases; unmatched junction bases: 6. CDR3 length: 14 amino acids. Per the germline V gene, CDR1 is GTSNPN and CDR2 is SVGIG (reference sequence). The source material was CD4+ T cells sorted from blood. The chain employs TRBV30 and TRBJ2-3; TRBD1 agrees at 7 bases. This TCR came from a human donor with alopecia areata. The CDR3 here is CAWRKPQGTDTQYF. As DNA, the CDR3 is TGTGCCTGGAGGAAACCACAGGGGACAGATACGCAGTATTTT.